The sequence of this T cell receptor (beta chain) was determined in a study of shared clonotypes between healthy human individuals. Concerning this clone itself: Its target is unknown.

CDR1 and CDR2 (germline): DFQATT, SNEGSKA (reference sequence). V gave up 1 base and J gave up 8 bases, with 8 bases separating them. The CDR3 contains 11 residues. Under the authors' procedure: Without quality scores, immunoSEQ junctional reads could not be filtered like full-length reads. The assay was immunoSEQ multiplex PCR, and TCRdb's table has in-frame clones only and misses some. Clone size and the V and J calls come from that table; the DNA yielded D and trimming. The profile shows some 2.1 million clones, 85% to 95% of them singletons. Whole-study findings and limits: The genetic and exposure-history diversity represented was limited by few donors.

CD45RA-negative memory and CD45RA+ naive subsets were split from the CD4+ cells. The rearrangement links TRBV20-1 to TRBJ1-2; D not certain. The TCR originated in a young man in good health. Sample: naive CD4+ T cells sorted from blood. Specified subset: CD45RA+ positively selected. Written as DNA, the CDR3 is TGCAGTGCTAGAGCCAGTATGGGCTACACCTTC. Its protein is CSARASMGYTF.